This T cell receptor beta chain was retrieved from a study of beta chain features in type 1 diabetes. Regarding the study as a whole: Among patients with Type 1 diabetes, TCRB CDR3s were moderately but significantly shorter in every one of the four CD4+ subsets. Within the patient group, naive, central memory and Treg TCRB repertoires appeared more similar to each other than within healthy donors.

The authors sorted CD4+ naive, central memory, regulatory and stem cell-like memory cells via CD45RO/CCR7/CD25/CD127/CD95/CD27. The germline V gene encodes CDR1 SGDLS and CDR2 YYNGEE. V gave up 3 bases and J gave up 2 bases, with 14 bases separating them. This CDR3 is 16 amino acids long. In the case of this clone: As yet, its antigen is unknown.

The whole isolated RNA underwent reverse transcription, so sequencing captured expressed TCRB transcripts. Assay: immunoSEQ multiplex PCR; the TCRdb copy retains only in-frame clones and omits some. The sample lists 500,000 to 650,000 clones, 9.5% to 15% seen once, with roughly 0.11% in the top ten. Material for sequencing was naive CD4+ T cells from blood. The TCR originated in a man aged 25-40 years with type 1 diabetes. V usage is TRBV9 and J usage is TRBJ2-2, with D tentatively TRBD1 (6 bases). This CDR3 is CASSALTGGNTGELFF. CDR3 sequence (DNA): TGTGCCAGCAGCGCTCTGACAGGAGGTAACACCGGGGAGCTGTTTTTT.